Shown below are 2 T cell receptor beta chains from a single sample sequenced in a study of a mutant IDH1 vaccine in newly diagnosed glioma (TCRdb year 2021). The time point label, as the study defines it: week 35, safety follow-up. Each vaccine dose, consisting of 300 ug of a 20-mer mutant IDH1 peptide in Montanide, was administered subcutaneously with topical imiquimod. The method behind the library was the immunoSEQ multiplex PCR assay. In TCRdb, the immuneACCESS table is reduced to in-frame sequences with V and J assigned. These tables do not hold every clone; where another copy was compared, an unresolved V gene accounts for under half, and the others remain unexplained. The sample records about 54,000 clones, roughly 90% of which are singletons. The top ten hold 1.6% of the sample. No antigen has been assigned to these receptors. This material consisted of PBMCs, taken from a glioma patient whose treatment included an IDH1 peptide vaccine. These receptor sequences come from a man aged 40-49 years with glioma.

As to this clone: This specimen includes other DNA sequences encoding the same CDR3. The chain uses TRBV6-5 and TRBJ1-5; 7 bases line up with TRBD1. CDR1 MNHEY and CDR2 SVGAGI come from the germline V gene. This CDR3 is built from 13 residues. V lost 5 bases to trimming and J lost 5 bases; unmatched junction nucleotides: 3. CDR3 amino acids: CASSRTGDQPQHF. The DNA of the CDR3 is TGTGCCAGCAGTCGAACAGGGGATCAGCCCCAGCATTTT.

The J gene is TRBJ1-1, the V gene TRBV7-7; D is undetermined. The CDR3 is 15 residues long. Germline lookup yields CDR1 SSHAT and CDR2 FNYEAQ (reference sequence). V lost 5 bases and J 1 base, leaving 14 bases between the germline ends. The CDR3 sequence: CASSPASGRNTEAFF. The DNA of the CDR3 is TGTGCCAGCAGCCCGGCGAGTGGAAGGAACACTGAAGCTTTCTTT.